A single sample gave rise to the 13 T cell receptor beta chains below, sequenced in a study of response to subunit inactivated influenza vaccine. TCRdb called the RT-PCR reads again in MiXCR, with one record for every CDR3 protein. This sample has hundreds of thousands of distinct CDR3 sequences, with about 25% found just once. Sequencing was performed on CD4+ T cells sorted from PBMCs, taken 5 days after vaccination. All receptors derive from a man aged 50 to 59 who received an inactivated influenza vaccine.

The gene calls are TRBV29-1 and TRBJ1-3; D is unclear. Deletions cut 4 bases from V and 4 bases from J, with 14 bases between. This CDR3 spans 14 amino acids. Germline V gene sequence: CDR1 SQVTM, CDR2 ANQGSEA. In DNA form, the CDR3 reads TGCAGCGTTGGGATGGAGACGACAGGAAACACCATATATTTT. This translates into CSVGMETTGNTIYF.

DNA of the CDR3: TGTGCCAGCAGGGGACTCGGACAGGGGGCCTACGAGCAGTACTTC. It translates to CASRGLGQGAYEQYF. The chain employs TRBV6-2 or TRBV6-3 and TRBJ2-7; 10 positions agree with TRBD1. Germline-derived CDR1 and CDR2 are MNHEY and SVGEGT. V lost 6 bases to trimming and J lost 2 bases; unmatched junction nucleotides: 7. The CDR3 covers 15 residues.

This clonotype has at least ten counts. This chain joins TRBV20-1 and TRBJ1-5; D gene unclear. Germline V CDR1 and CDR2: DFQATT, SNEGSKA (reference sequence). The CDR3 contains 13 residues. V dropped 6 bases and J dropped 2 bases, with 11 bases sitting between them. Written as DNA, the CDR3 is TGCAGTGCCCCTTCGTGGGGCAATCAGCCCCAGCATTTT. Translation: CSAPSWGNQPQHF.

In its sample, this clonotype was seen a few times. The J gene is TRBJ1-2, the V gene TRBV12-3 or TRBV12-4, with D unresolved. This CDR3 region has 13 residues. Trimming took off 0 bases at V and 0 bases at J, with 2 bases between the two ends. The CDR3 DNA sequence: TGTGCCAGCAGTTTAGCCCCTAACTATGGCTACACCTTC. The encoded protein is CASSLAPNYGYTF.

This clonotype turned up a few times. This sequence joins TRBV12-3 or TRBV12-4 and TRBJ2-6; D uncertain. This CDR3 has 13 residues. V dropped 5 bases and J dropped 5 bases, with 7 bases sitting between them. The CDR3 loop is CASSVRRANVLTF. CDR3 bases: TGTGCCAGCAGTGTCCGAAGGGCCAACGTCCTGACTTTC.

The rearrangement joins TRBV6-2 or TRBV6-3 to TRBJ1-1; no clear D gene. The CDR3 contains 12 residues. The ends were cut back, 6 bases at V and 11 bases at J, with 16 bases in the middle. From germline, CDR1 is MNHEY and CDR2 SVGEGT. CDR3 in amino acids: CASSNLPRDAFF. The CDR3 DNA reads TGTGCCAGCAGCAACCTTCCAAGGGATGCTTTCTTT.

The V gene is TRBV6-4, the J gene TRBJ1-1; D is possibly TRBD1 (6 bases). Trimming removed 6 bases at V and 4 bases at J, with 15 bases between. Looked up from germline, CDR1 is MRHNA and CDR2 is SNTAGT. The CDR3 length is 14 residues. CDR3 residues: CASRASGEVTEAFF. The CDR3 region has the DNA TGTGCCAGCAGAGCCTCAGGGGAAGTCACTGAAGCTTTCTTT.

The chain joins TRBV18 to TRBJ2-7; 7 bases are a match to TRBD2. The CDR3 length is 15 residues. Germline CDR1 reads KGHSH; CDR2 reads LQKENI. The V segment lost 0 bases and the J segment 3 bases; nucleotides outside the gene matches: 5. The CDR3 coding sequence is TGTGCCAGCTCACCACCCTACTCGGGGGGCTACGAGCAGTACTTC. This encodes CASSPPYSGGYEQYF.

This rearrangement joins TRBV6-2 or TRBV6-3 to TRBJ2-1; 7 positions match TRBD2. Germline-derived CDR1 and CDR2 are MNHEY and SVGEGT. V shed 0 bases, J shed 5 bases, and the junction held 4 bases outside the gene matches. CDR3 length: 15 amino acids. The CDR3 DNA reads TGTGCCAGCAGTTACTCAGAGACTAGCAACAATGAGCAGTTCTTC. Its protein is CASSYSETSNNEQFF.

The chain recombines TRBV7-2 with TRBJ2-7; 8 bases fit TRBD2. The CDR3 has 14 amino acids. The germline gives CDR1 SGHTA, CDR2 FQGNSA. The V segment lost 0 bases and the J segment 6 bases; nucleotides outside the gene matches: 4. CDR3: CASSLARGAGEQYF. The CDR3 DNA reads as TGTGCCAGCAGCTTAGCGCGGGGGGCAGGCGAGCAGTACTTC.

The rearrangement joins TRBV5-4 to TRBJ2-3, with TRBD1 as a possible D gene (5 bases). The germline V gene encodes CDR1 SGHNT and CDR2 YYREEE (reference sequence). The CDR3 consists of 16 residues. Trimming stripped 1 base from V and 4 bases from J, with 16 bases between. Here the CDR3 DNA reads TGTGCCAGCAGCTTGTCAGGGCTTGGGGTGTCAGATACGCAGTATTTT. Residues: CASSLSGLGVSDTQYF.

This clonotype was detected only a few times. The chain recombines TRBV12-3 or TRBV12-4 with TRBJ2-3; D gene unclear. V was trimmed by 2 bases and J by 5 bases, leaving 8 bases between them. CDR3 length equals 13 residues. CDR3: CASSLWNRDTQYF. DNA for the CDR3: TGTGCCAGCAGTTTATGGAACAGAGATACGCAGTATTTT.

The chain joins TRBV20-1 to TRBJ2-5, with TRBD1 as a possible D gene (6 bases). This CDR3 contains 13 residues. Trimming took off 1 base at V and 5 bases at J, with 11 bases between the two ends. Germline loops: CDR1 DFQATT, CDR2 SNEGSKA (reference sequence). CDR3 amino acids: CSARGDTPETQYF. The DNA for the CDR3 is TGCAGTGCTAGAGGGGACACCCCCGAGACCCAGTACTTC.